The present T cell receptor (beta chain) was sequenced within a study of response to subunit inactivated influenza vaccine (dated by TCRdb to the late 2010s). Context from the whole study: Deep quantitative T cell receptor repertoire profiling was used in the study to track responses to a trivalent subunit inactivated influenza vaccine. What the research found in general, with its limitations: The authors proposed that each seasonal influenza vaccination may bring in only a limited number of new T cells.

In regard to this clonotype: It lacks a known antigen. No much larger clone is present one base from it, and per-base qualities are unavailable.

The library relied on RT-PCR. The data were produced on an Illumina HiSeq 2500. TCRdb handled the public reads itself, with Q25 trimming in fastp and clone calling in MiXCR, and kept productive beta chains. Every entry covers one CDR3 protein and lists the most common genes and DNA from its rows. This sample lists more than 450,000 distinct CDR3 sequences; 7.6% were detected once. The leading ten clones occupy 13% of the sample. The TCR sequence derives from a man in his fifties or sixties who received an inactivated influenza vaccine. Donor details come from another sample of the same person, matched by shared clones. The sample in question was PBMCs from blood, obtained 23 to 25 months after vaccination.

The CDR3 corresponds to CASTSGRGAIENTIYF. The DNA is TGTGCCAGCACCTCGGGGAGGGGTGCGATAGAAAACACCATATATTTT. The rearrangement joined TRBV9 to TRBJ1-3; 5 matching bases give a weak D call of TRBD1. Between the V and J ends, shortened by 6 bases and 6 bases respectively, the junction contains 22 bases. From the cysteine up to the phenylalanine, the CDR3 has a length of 16 residues. Just the 48-base CDR3 DNA is kept, in frame starting at base 1. CDR1 and CDR2 are read off the germline V gene as SGDLS and YYNGEE.